Sequencing of this T cell receptor beta chain was carried out in a study of graft-versus-host responses after intestinal transplantation. Study summary: Recipients got multivisceral, liver-intestinal, or isolated intestinal transplants. Recipients were all induced with anti-thymocyte globulin, then given tacrolimus and steroids for 3 to 4 years.

In the case of this clone: Antigen specificity is unknown.

Germline V gene sequence: CDR1 SGHNT, CDR2 YENEEA. J lost 1 base, V lost 5 bases, and 16 bases had no gene match. CDR3 length: 19 residues. The assay was immunoSEQ multiplex PCR, and TCRdb's table has in-frame clones only and misses some. In the table there are about 110,000 clones, approximately 90% of which are singletons. The source was unstimulated CD4+ T cells sorted from spleen or lymph node cells, collected before transplant. The TCR comes from a human donor who was the organ donor for an intestinal transplant. The genes are TRBV11-3 and TRBJ2-3; 9 bases fit TRBD2. The CDR3 DNA is TGTGCCAGCAGCCCCGGTTTACCGGGACTAGCTGGGGGCACAGATACGCAGTATTTT. It encodes CASSPGLPGLAGGTDTQYF.